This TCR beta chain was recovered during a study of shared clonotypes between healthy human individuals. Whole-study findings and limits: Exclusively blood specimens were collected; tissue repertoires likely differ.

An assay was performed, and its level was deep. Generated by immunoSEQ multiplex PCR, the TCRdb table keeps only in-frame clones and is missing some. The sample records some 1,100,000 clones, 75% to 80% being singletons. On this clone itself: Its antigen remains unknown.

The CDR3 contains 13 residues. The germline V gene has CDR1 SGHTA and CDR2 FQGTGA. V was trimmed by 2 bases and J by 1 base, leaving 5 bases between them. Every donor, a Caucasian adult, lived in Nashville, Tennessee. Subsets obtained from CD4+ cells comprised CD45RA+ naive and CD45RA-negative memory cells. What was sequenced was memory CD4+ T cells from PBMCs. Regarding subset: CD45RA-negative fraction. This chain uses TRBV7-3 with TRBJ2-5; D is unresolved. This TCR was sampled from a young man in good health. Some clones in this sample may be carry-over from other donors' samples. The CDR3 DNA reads TGTGCCAGCAGCTTATCTGCCCAAGAGACCCAGTACTTC. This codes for CASSLSAQETQYF.